This record concerns one T cell receptor (beta chain) sequence. Its antigen is as yet unknown. This was a survey-level run. TCRdb's table, derived via immunoSEQ multiplex PCR, lists solely in-frame clones and lacks some. This repertoire shows about 35,000 clones, more than 65% found once; its top ten account for approximately 2.4%. This sample was included in a study of STAT5B mutations in CD4+ large granular lymphocyte leukemia. Trimming pared 0 bases from V and 8 bases from J, leaving 10 bases between. The germline CDR1 and CDR2 sequences are SGHTA and FQGNSA. The CDR3 is made up of 13 amino acids. Study-level results: TRBV06-family usage was enriched in top patient clones (8/27) versus controls (2/35). Approximately 25% of private leukemic clonotypes occurred rarely in other patients' non-leukemic repertoires. Patient CD4-sorted repertoires stayed more clonal than healthy ones after leukemic-clone removal.

The chain couples TRBV7-2 to TRBJ1-1; D may be TRBD1 (5 bases). Sequencing used CD4+ T cells from blood buffy coats. This receptor was taken from a human donor in good health. The CDR3 reads CASSLARRGEAFF. CDR3 nucleotide sequence: TGTGCCAGCAGCTTAGCGCGGAGGGGAGAAGCTTTCTTT.